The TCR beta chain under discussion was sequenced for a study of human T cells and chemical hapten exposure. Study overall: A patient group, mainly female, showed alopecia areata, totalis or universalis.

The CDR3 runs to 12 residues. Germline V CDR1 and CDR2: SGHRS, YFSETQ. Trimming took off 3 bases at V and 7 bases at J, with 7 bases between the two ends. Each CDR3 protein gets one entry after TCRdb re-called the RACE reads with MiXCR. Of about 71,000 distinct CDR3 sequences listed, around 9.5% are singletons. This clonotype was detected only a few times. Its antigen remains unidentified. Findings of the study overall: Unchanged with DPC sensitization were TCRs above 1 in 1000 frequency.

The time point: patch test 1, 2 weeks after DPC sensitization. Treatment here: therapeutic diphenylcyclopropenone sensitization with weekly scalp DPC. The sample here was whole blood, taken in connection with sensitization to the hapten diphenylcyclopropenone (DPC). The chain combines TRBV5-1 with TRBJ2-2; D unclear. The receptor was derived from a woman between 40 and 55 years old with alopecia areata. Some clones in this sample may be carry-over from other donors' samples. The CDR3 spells CASSSSVGELFF. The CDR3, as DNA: TGCGCCAGCAGCTCCTCCGTCGGGGAGCTGTTTTTT.